This T cell receptor beta chain was sequenced for a study of beta chain features in type 1 diabetes. About the study: Sorted cells from all samples, numbering 100 million to 120 million, were examined.

The germline V gene encodes CDR1 KGHSH and CDR2 LQKENI. The CDR3 has 12 amino acids. V was pared by 3 bases and J by 3 bases, with 4 bases between. Of the isolated RNA, all was reverse transcribed, and so the sequenced material was expressed TCRB transcripts. Assay used: immunoSEQ multiplex PCR; TCRdb lists only in-frame clones, some missing. The sample has fewer than 900,000 clones; roughly 15% are singletons. With regard to this clone: As yet, its antigen is unknown. The sample holds other DNA sequences that translate to the same CDR3.

General study findings and limits: A pattern of fewer insertions and more deletions at VDJ junctions was seen in type 1 diabetes patients. Comparison showed that naive, central memory and Treg TCRB repertoires appeared more similar among patients than among healthy donors.

The receptor's source is a woman aged 18 to 35 in good health. J is TRBJ2-3 and V is TRBV18; D is ambiguous. Input material: naive CD4+ T cells from blood. The CDR3 region has the DNA TGTGCCAGCTCACCGGCAACAGATACGCAGTATTTT. Translating it yields CASSPATDTQYF.